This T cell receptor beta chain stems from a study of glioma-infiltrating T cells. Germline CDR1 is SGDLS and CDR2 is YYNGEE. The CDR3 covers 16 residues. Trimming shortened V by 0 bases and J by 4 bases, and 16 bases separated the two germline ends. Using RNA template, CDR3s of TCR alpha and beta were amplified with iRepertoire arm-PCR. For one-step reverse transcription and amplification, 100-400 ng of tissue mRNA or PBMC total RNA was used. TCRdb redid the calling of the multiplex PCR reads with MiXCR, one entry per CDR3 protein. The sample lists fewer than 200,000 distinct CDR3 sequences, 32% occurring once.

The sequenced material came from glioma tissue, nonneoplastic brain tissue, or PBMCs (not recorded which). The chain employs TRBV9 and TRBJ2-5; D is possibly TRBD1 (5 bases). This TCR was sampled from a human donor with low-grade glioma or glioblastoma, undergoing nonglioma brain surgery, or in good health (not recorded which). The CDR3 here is CASSVGLWGPRETQYF. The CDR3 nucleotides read TGTGCCAGCAGCGTAGGGTTGTGGGGCCCACGAGAGACCCAGTACTTC.